Reported below is one T cell receptor (beta chain). This specimen belongs to a study of blood T cell repertoires in COVID-19. The overall study: Sites in the United States, Italy and Spain provided acute and convalescent COVID-19 samples. Sample material is recorded as cDNA or gDNA derived from T cells, B-cell-depleted T cells, or PBMCs.

Per the original data handling: Reference gene primer amplification yielded estimated nucleated cell counts. The repertoire was sequenced with immunoSEQ multiplex PCR; TCRdb's copy has only in-frame clones and lacks some. V and J calls plus clone size are reproduced from that table; the DNA served to infer D and trimming. The table has tens of thousands of clones, approximately 80% seen once. The J segment lost 4 bases and the V segment lost 3 bases, leaving 9 bases of the junction unmatched. The germline V gene has CDR1 LNHNV and CDR2 YYDKDF (reference sequence). The CDR3 extends over 16 amino acids.

The receptor comes from a man aged 70-80 years with acute or convalescent COVID-19. Sequencing was carried out using peripheral blood. This chain links TRBV15 with TRBJ2-4; 7 bases map to TRBD2. This CDR3 is CATSRRFGGVKNIQYF. The CDR3 DNA sequence: TGTGCCACCAGCAGGCGATTTGGGGGGGTAAAAAACATTCAGTACTTC. Combining the CDR3 with reference TRBV15 and TRBJ2-4 gives the whole variable domain DAMVIQNPRYQVTQFGKPVTLSCSQTLNHNVMYWYQQKSSQAPKLLFHYYDKDFNNEADTPDNFQSRRPNTSFCFLDIRSPGLGDTAMYLCATSRRFGGVKNIQYFGAGTRLSVL.